The source of this T cell receptor beta chain is a study of prognosis after radiotherapy for stage I lung cancer. Study-level points and caveats: Where distant metastases developed, patients had lower Shannon entropy after stereotactic body radiation therapy.

Genomic DNA was the source, and TCR beta CDR3 was amplified from it by two-round multiplex PCR. First-round PCR used primers specific to each TRBV and TRBJ gene. TCRdb reanalysed the multiplex PCR reads using MiXCR and keeps one entry per CDR3 protein. Seen here are roughly 13,000 distinct CDR3 sequences, about a quarter observed once, and the top ten hold more than 10%. In this sample, this clonotype turned up many times. Its target is not known. With 2 bases clipped from V and 5 bases from J, the junction kept 5 bases outside the gene matches. Germline V gene lookup returns CDR1 KGHSH and CDR2 LQKENI. This CDR3 comprises 14 residues.

This chain links TRBV18 with TRBJ2-5, with TRBD1 identical over 7 bases. This material consisted of PBMCs, taken before or after stereotactic body radiation therapy (not recorded which). This TCR was sampled from a donor aged 50 or older with non-small cell lung cancer. The CDR3 loop reads CASSPGGQRETQYF. The CDR3 region has the DNA TGTGCCAGCTCACCAGGGGGACAGAGGGAGACCCAGTACTTC.